What follows is one TCR beta chain and its context. This entry is derived from a study of cytotoxic CD8 clonotypes in ibrutinib-treated CLL. Study details: Patient counts were roughly 10 relapsed/refractory, some 14 treatment-naive and under 18 IGHV unmutated.

Using immunoSEQ multiplex PCR, the repertoire was profiled, and TCRdb retains in-frame clones only, with some absent. The repertoire includes under 200,000 clones, under 85% of them detected once, and about 5% sits in the top ten. Libraries of TCR beta were made from around 1.8 micrograms of genomic DNA that came from cryopreserved PBMCs. Germline CDR1 reads SGHNT; CDR2 reads YYREEE (reference sequence). This CDR3 is 13 amino acids long. Trimming cost V 0 bases and J 9 bases, with 9 bases left between them. The V gene is TRBV5-4, the J gene TRBJ2-2; the D gene is possibly TRBD1 (6 bases). Sequenced here: PBMCs, sampled after 24 months of ibrutinib treatment. The receptor was derived from a human donor with chronic lymphocytic leukemia. The CDR3, as DNA: TGTGCCAGCAGCTTGGAAGGGGGAAGGGAGCTGTTTTTT. Residues: CASSLEGGRELFF.